A few counts support the clone carrying this TCR beta chain. The data derive from a study of blood T cell repertoires in COVID-19. The V segment lost 10 bases and the J segment 4 bases; nucleotides outside the gene matches: 7. The CDR3 loop spans 14 amino acids. CDR1 is MNHEY, CDR2 SVGAGI, per germline. TCRdb's table, derived via immunoSEQ multiplex PCR, lists solely in-frame clones and lacks some. The sample lists under 250,000 clones, under 90% occurring once. The sequence was obtained from a man aged 50-59 years with COVID-19, enrolled during active disease. Sequences were obtained from peripheral blood. The chain joins TRBV6-5 to TRBJ1-1; 12 bases are a match to TRBD1. The CDR3: CAITPGQGATEAFF. CDR3 DNA sequence: TGTGCCATTACCCCGGGACAGGGGGCCACTGAAGCTTTCTTT.